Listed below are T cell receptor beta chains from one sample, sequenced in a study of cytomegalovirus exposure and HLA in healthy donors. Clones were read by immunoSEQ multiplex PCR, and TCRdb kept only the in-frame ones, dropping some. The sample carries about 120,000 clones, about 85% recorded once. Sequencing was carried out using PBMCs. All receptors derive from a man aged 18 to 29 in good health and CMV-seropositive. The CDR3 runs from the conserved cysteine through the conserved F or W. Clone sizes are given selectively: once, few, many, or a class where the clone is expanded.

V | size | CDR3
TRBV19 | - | CASSIVAGPNTEAFF
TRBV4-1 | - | CASSPGQENQPQHF
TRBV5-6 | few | CASSLGTGGEQYF
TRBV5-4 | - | CASRPGPSGVYNEQFF
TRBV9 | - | CASSSKLGAPFATEQYF
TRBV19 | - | CASSKMSSGANVLTF
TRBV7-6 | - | CASSLVQGREQYF
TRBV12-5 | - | CASGPETGTVPTGELFF
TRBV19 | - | CASSPASGGGETQYF
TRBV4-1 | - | CASRDTGSQETQYF
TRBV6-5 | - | CASRRQASYNSPLHF
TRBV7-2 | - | CASSLGRYEQYF
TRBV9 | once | CASSALDGHNQPQHF
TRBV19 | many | CASSAYRGDTGELFF
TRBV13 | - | CASSSTGSDQPQHF
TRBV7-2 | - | CASSRRTGGSSEQYF
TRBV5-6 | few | CASSLVRGLGRLYPYEQYF
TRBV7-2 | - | CASSLTSAGGEKLFF
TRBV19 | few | CASSIDRTSEHTQYF
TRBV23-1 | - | CASSQSMRTEGVYEQYF
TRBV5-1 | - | CASSRDRPGAEAFF
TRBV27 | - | CASRLNRVANTEAFF
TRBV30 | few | CAWSRDVTEAFF
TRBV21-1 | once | CASSKGDRGTPYGYTF
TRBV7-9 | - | CASSHDSSNEKLFF
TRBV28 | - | CASSSPGQGREDTQYF
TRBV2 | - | CASSDWDRSYEQFF
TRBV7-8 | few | CASSVTGEGSPLHF
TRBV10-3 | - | CAIGTQPEAGANVLTF
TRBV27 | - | CASSLSSGLYGYTF
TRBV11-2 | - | CASSLAFLAGVPGELFF
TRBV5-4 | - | CASSQRTDLNTEAFF
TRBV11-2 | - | CASSTLRAGGAKNIQYF
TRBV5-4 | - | CASSLAGTYEQYF
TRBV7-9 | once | CASRSATGQETQYF
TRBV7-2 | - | CASSQSTGVEETQYF
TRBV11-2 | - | CASSLGRGTEQYF
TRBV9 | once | CASSGDRAKAGELFF
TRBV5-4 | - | CASSLQGATYEQYF
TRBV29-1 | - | CSVVGSAWTGGTDTQYF
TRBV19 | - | CASSIFPSSYEQYF
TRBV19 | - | CASSLTGGSFNEQFF
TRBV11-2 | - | CASCPGLADAYEQYF
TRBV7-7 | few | CASSLGGGATDTQYF
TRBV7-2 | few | CASSLAGTSGETQYF
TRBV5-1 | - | CASSSQNAGSEAFF
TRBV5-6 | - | CASSLGGVSYTF
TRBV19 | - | CASSRPYIGFIQYF
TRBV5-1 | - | CASSADRMGNTIYF
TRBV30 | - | CAWNDRVIYNSPLHF
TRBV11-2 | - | CASSLRPGRNTIYF
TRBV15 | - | CATSRDLADTGELFF
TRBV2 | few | CASSESRGYGYTF
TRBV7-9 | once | CASSLEGGPNYGYTF
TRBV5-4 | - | CASSWPLSEQYF
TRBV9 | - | CARQTVALNTEAFF
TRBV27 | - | CASRRQGADSGSPLHF